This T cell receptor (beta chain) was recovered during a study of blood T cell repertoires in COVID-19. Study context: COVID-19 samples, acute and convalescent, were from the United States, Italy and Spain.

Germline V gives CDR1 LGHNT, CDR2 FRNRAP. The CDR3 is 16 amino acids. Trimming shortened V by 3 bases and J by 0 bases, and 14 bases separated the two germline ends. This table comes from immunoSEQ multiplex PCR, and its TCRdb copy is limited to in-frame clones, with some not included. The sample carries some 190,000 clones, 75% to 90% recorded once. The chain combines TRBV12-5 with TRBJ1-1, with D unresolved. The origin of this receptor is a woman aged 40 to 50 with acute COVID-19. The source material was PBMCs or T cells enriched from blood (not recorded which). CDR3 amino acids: CASGLPRGPMNTEAFF. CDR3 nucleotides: TGTGCTAGTGGTTTACCCCGAGGGCCTATGAACACTGAAGCTTTCTTT.